This note documents a single T cell receptor beta chain sequence. Its antigen is undetermined. Through a sample-barcoded 5' primer and a J-beta primer mix, a second PCR was run for about 6 to 11 cycles. Each cDNA molecule carried a tag from a template-switch adaptor that contained 12 random nucleotides. Each CDR3 protein gets one entry after TCRdb re-called the 5' RACE reads with MiXCR. The repertoire holds 800,000 to 1,000,000 distinct CDR3 sequences, with around 48% as singletons. Researchers collected 9.5 to 10 milliliters of peripheral blood from every single donor. This sample was taken from a study of blood T cells in healthy people across ages. Findings and caveats of the study: Per-million-T-cell TCR beta diversity fell roughly linearly with age.

CDR3 length: 19 amino acids. V was trimmed by 9 bases and J by 0 bases, leaving 24 bases between them. Germline V CDR1 and CDR2: MNHNS, SASEGT. This receptor was taken from a man younger than 45 in good health. Specimen: blood. This chain uses TRBV6-1 with TRBJ2-6, with a weak D call TRBD1 (6 bases). CDR3 sequence (DNA): TGTGCCAGGTCTTTTAGAACGGACAGACCCTCCTCTGGGGCCAACGTCCTGACTTTC. It codes for CARSFRTDRPSSGANVLTF.